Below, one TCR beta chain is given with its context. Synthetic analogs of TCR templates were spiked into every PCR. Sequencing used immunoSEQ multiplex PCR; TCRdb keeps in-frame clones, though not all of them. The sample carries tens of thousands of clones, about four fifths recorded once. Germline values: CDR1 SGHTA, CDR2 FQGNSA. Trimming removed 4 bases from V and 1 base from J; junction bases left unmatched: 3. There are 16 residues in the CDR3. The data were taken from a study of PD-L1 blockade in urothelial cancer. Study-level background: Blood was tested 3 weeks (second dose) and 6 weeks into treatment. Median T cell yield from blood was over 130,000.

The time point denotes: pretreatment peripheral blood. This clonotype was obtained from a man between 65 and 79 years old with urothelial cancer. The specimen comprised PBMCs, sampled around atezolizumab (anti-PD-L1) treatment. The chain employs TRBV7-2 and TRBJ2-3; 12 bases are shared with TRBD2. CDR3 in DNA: TGTGCCAGCAGCTCCAGACTAGCGGGAGGCACAGATACGCAGTATTTT. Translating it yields CASSSRLAGGTDTQYF.